Each of the 9 T cell receptor beta chains below was sequenced from the same sample in a study of CD8 T cells in Susac syndrome. RNA, at roughly 0.45 to 1 ug, was reverse transcribed with random hexamers. MiXCR, run by TCRdb on the immunoSEQ multiplex PCR reads, gives a single entry per CDR3 protein. The sample contains 200,000 or so distinct CDR3 sequences, 95% of which appear only once. Sequencing was performed on CD8+ T cells from PBMCs. Every receptor here comes from a human donor with Susac syndrome.

The rearrangement uses TRBV12-5 and TRBJ2-1; D tentatively fits TRBD1 or TRBD2 (6 bases each). The CDR3 has 17 residues. The germline V gene has CDR1 LGHNT and CDR2 FRNRAP. The germline V and J ends were trimmed by 0 bases and 2 bases, with 14 bases remaining between them. CDR3 region: CASGLVLGGDTYNEQFF. CDR3 nucleotides: TGTGCTAGTGGTTTGGTATTAGGCGGGGACACCTACAATGAGCAGTTCTTC.

The chain is built from TRBV7-8 and TRBJ1-5; a possible D gene is TRBD1 (5 bases). Per the germline V gene, CDR1 is SGHVS and CDR2 is FQNEAQ. The CDR3 length is 15 residues. V lost 0 bases, J lost 2 bases, and 8 bases lay in between. For the CDR3, the DNA is TGTGCCAGCAGCTTAGCGCGGGGCGGCAATCAGCCCCAGCATTTT. It specifies CASSLARGGNQPQHF.

The count of this clonotype is one. The chain employs TRBV28 and TRBJ1-1, with TRBD1 as a possible D gene (6 bases). V shed 3 bases and J shed 1 base, with 9 bases lying between them. From germline, CDR1 is MDHEN and CDR2 SYDVKM. This CDR3 has 14 residues. The CDR3 sequence: CASSFTGQNTEAFF. The DNA of the CDR3 is TGTGCCAGCAGTTTTACGGGACAGAACACTGAAGCTTTCTTT.

The chain carries TRBV27 and TRBJ1-1; D may be TRBD1 (6 bases). Trimming stripped 8 bases from V and 5 bases from J, with 21 bases between. Germline CDR1 MNHEY, CDR2 SMNVEV (reference sequence). CDR3 length: 15 residues. CDR3 nucleotide sequence: TGTGCCAGCCGTGAGGTGGGGACAATGGGAACTGAAGCTTTCTTT. Translating it yields CASREVGTMGTEAFF.

The CDR3: CSARKTGRETQYF. CDR3 DNA sequence: TGCAGTGCTAGAAAGACAGGGCGAGAGACCCAGTACTTC. The V gene is TRBV20-1, the J gene TRBJ2-5; 7 nucleotides align to TRBD1. CDR1 is DFQATT and CDR2 is SNEGSKA in the germline V gene (reference sequence). The ends lost 2 bases at V and 4 bases at J; junction bases unmatched: 4. This CDR3 spans 13 amino acids.

This clonotype appeared a single time. The chain links TRBV7-6 to TRBJ2-5; 8 bases are a match to TRBD1. The CDR3 length is 14 residues. The germline V gene encodes CDR1 SGHVS and CDR2 FNYEAQ. V gave up 5 bases and J gave up 4 bases; unmatched junction bases: 6. The CDR3 DNA sequence: TGTGCCAGCAGCGAGGACAGGGAGGCAGAGACCCAGTACTTC. It is translated as CASSEDREAETQYF.

The chain carries TRBV9 and TRBJ2-2; D may match TRBD1 or TRBD2 (5 bases each). V shed 4 bases and J shed 8 bases, with 18 bases lying between them. Germline V gene data show CDR1 as SGDLS and CDR2 as YYNGEE. The CDR3 runs 15 residues. CDR3 nucleotide sequence: TGTGCCAGCAGCCCGACCGGGGCCGAATATGGGGAGCTGTTTTTT. Amino acid sequence: CASSPTGAEYGELFF.

The rearrangement joins TRBV28 to TRBJ2-1, with D perhaps TRBD1 or TRBD2 (5 bases each). V lost 5 bases, J lost 2 bases, and 13 bases lay in between. The CDR3 totals 15 residues. Germline CDR1 and CDR2: MDHEN and SYDVKM. The CDR3 reads CASSPLVGAYNEQFF. The DNA for the CDR3 is TGTGCCAGCAGTCCCCTCGTGGGGGCCTACAATGAGCAGTTCTTC.

The V gene is TRBV7-9, the J gene TRBJ2-1; D uncertain. CDR1 and CDR2 from the germline V gene are SEHNR and FQNEAQ (reference sequence). CDR3 length: 11 residues. The V gene lost 5 bases and the J gene lost 9 bases, with 8 bases spanning the gap. CDR3 loop: CASSPISEQFF. As DNA, the CDR3 is TGTGCCAGCAGCCCAATAAGTGAGCAGTTCTTC.